These 18 T cell receptor beta chains share one sample of origin, sequenced in a study of a mutant IDH1 vaccine in newly diagnosed glioma. Sequencing used immunoSEQ multiplex PCR; TCRdb keeps in-frame clones, though not all of them. The sample carries tens of thousands of clones, roughly 61% recorded once. These receptors lack a known antigen. The time point denotes: week 47, end of study. One vaccine dose held 300 ug of mutant IDH1 20-mer peptide and came with topical imiquimod. The source material was peripheral blood mononuclear cells (PBMCs), sampled from a glioma patient whose treatment included an IDH1 peptide vaccine. These receptors all stem from a man in his forties or fifties with glioma. Some clones in this sample may be carry-over from other donors' samples.

The chain employs TRBV2 and TRBJ2-1; D assignment may be TRBD1 or TRBD2 (5 bases each). The V end lost 7 bases, the J end lost 4 bases, and 11 bases lay between the germline ends. The CDR3 has 13 amino acids. CDR1 and CDR2 from the germline V gene are SNHLY and FYNNEI. The chain's CDR3 is CASTSGTYNEQFF. The CDR3, as DNA: TGTGCCAGCACATCAGGGACGTACAATGAGCAGTTCTTC.

The chain combines TRBV18 with TRBJ1-3; D is unresolved. CDR1 and CDR2 (germline): KGHSH, LQKENI. The V and J ends lost 3 bases and 0 bases respectively, with 12 bases between them. This CDR3 comprises 16 residues. The CDR3 protein is CASSPPGWASGNTIYF. As DNA, the CDR3 is TGTGCCAGCTCACCTCCGGGATGGGCCTCTGGAAACACCATATATTTT.

A note on this clone: This same CDR3 is encoded by further DNA sequences in the sample. The V gene is TRBV9, the J gene TRBJ1-1; D gene uncertain. There are 13 residues in the CDR3. Trimming cost V 2 bases and J 0 bases, with 5 bases left between them. CDR1 is SGDLS, CDR2 YYNGEE, per germline. CDR3 sequence: CASSVEVNTEAFF. The CDR3 bases are TGTGCCAGCAGCGTTGAAGTGAACACTGAAGCTTTCTTT.

This clone turned up a few times. The J gene is TRBJ1-1, the V gene TRBV10-2, with D unclear. Per the germline V gene, CDR1 is WSHSY and CDR2 is SAAADI. The CDR3 spans 12 residues. With 3 bases removed from V and 10 bases from J, the gap between germline ends came to 12 bases. Here the CDR3 DNA reads TGCGCCAGCAGTGACCTAACGCGAGGAGCTTTCTTT. Residues: CASSDLTRGAFF.

The chain couples TRBV29-1 to TRBJ2-1; possibly TRBD2 for D (6 bases). This CDR3 is built from 16 residues. The V gene's germline CDR1 is SQVTM and CDR2 ANQGSEA. V lost 4 bases to trimming and J lost 5 bases, with 21 bases between them. In nucleotides, the CDR3 is TGCAGCGTTGTAAGTCAACGGGGGTCTTCCAACAATGAGCAGTTCTTC. This sequence encodes CSVVSQRGSSNNEQFF.

The chain is built from TRBV7-8 and TRBJ1-1, with 9 bases matching TRBD1. CDR3 length equals 14 residues. Germline CDR1 SGHVS, CDR2 FQNEAQ. With V trimmed by 5 bases and J by 7 bases, 8 bases remained unmatched. CDR3 coding DNA: TGTGCCAGCAGCGTTTTACAGGGGGCGCGTGAAGCTTTCTTT. It encodes CASSVLQGAREAFF.

This clone was seen a handful of times. The V and J genes are TRBV10-1 and TRBJ1-1, with D perhaps matching TRBD1 (6 bases). The V end was cut by 6 bases, the J end by 2 bases, with 10 bases between. The CDR3 runs to 13 residues. Looked up from germline, CDR1 is WNHNN and CDR2 is SYGVQD (reference sequence). The CDR3 DNA is TGCGCCAGCAGCCTGGACAGCAACACTGAAGCTTTCTTT. Encoded protein: CASSLDSNTEAFF.

The chain combines TRBV13 with TRBJ1-6; D is unclear. Germline V gene sequence: CDR1 PRHDT, CDR2 FYEKMQ (reference sequence). Trimming pared 9 bases from V and 0 bases from J, leaving 12 bases between. This CDR3 contains 15 residues. The CDR3 DNA sequence: TGTGCCAGGGTGGGGTCCTACTCCTATAATTCACCCCTCCACTTT. As protein: CARVGSYSYNSPLHF.

This clone was detected a few times. For the CDR3, the DNA is TGTGCCAGCAGCCGCGACAGGGTAGACTACACCTTC. It translates to CASSRDRVDYTF. V is TRBV14 and J is TRBJ1-2, with 7 bases lining up with TRBD1. This CDR3 is 12 amino acids long. The germline gives CDR1 SGHDN, CDR2 FVKESK. After removal of 4 bases from V and 10 bases from J, the junction contained 6 bases not matched to a gene.

The chain recombines TRBV19 with TRBJ2-6; the D gene is possibly TRBD2 (6 bases). CDR1 LNHDA and CDR2 SQIVND come from the germline V gene (reference sequence). Trimming cost V 6 bases and J 2 bases, with 17 bases left between them. There are 17 residues in the CDR3. The CDR3: CASRDPLREPGANVLTF. The CDR3 region has the DNA TGTGCCAGTAGGGATCCGTTGCGGGAACCTGGGGCCAACGTCCTGACTTTC.

The chain links TRBV5-6 to TRBJ2-1, with 8 bases identical to TRBD1. This CDR3 comprises 16 residues. The V segment lost 1 base and the J segment 3 bases; nucleotides outside the gene matches: 6. CDR1 is SGHDT, CDR2 YYEEEE, per germline. CDR3: CASSLLGTGFYNEQFF. The CDR3 DNA is TGTGCCAGCAGCTTGCTCGGGACAGGATTCTACAATGAGCAGTTCTTC.

This clone turned up a few times. The rearrangement joins TRBV25-1 to TRBJ2-7; TRBD1 matches at 9 bases. This CDR3 has 15 amino acids. The germline gives CDR1 MGHDK, CDR2 SYGVNS. V was clipped by 5 bases and J by 6 bases; unmatched bases: 11. The CDR3 loop is CASSTGTGKFSEQYF. CDR3 DNA sequence: TGTGCCAGCAGTACCGGGACAGGGAAATTCTCCGAGCAGTACTTC.

This chain uses TRBV4-1 with TRBJ2-5, with unresolved D. The CDR3 runs to 14 residues. Between the trimmed V and J ends, which lost 4 bases and 1 base, there was a span of 10 bases. CDR1 and CDR2 (germline): MGHRA, YSYEKL. The CDR3 loop reads CASSLGPLQETQYF. As DNA, the CDR3 is TGCGCCAGCAGCCTAGGGCCCCTCCAAGAGACCCAGTACTTC.

The chain uses TRBV4-2 and TRBJ2-1; the D is unclear. Trimming left V 9 bases short and J 3 bases short, with 9 bases between. This CDR3 has 12 residues. Germline assignment: CDR1 LGHNA and CDR2 YNFKEQ. The CDR3: CASRNYYNEQFF. In DNA form, the CDR3 reads TGTGCCAGTCGGAACTACTACAATGAGCAGTTCTTC.

This clone was picked up a small number of times. This sequence joins TRBV2 and TRBJ1-2; perhaps TRBD1 as D (6 bases). V dropped 4 bases and J dropped 4 bases, with 13 bases sitting between them. Per the germline V gene, CDR1 is SNHLY and CDR2 is FYNNEI. The CDR3 length is 14 residues. The DNA of the CDR3 is TGTGCCAGCAGTGGGGACACTTGGATCTATGGCTACACCTTC. It yields the protein CASSGDTWIYGYTF.

The table lists this clone with a few counts. The chain has TRBV13 and TRBJ2-3; D could derive from TRBD1 or TRBD2 (6 bases each). The ends were cut back, 5 bases at V and 11 bases at J, with 17 bases in the middle. Germline V lookup: CDR1 PRHDT, CDR2 FYEKMQ (reference sequence). This CDR3 region has 13 residues. The CDR3 sequence is CASSLDKKGGQYF. The CDR3 DNA reads TGTGCCAGCAGCCTGGACAAGAAGGGGGGGCAGTATTTT.

This clone was counted only a few times. The chain has TRBV6-1 and TRBJ2-2, with no clear D. From germline, CDR1 is MNHNS and CDR2 SASEGT. CDR3 length: 14 amino acids. V gave up 6 bases and J gave up 4 bases, with 12 bases separating them. CDR3 region: CASSQVLGTGELFF. The CDR3 coding sequence is TGTGCCAGCAGCCAGGTGCTGGGCACCGGGGAGCTGTTTTTT.

V and J are TRBV2 and TRBJ1-1; 7 bases match TRBD1. Germline-derived CDR1 and CDR2 are SNHLY and FYNNEI. Unmatched junction bases numbered 2, after V lost 5 bases and J lost 2 bases. CDR3 length: 13 amino acids. DNA of the CDR3: TGTGCCAGCAGTAACAGGGGAAACACTGAAGCTTTCTTT. Amino acid sequence: CASSNRGNTEAFF.